This T cell receptor (beta chain) emerged from a study of blood T cells in healthy people across ages. Points from the study as a whole: Per-million-T-cell TCR beta diversity fell roughly linearly with age.

Germline CDR1 reads MNHEY; CDR2 reads SVGEGT. The ends lost 6 bases at V and 2 bases at J; junction bases unmatched: 10. There are 16 residues in the CDR3. Next came a second PCR, run for about 7 to 12 cycles, which used a sample-barcoded 5' primer along with a J-beta primer mix. TCRdb recomputed calls from the 5' RACE reads with MiXCR, one row per CDR3 protein. There are about 1 million distinct CDR3 sequences in the sample; under 45% occur only once, and about 20% lies in the top ten. Remarks on this clonotype: Its antigen is not identified.

Source material: blood. The chain joins TRBV6-2 or TRBV6-3 to TRBJ2-3; TRBD1 matches at 8 bases. The receptor was derived from a woman aged 60-70 years in good health. Written as DNA, the CDR3 is TGTGCCAGCAGAAAACACCGGACAGGGTTCACAGATACGCAGTATTTT. This sequence encodes CASRKHRTGFTDTQYF.